The 21 T cell receptor beta chains listed next were all sequenced from one sample in a study of beta chain features in type 1 diabetes. General study points: All four CD4+ subsets from Type 1 diabetes patients carried moderately but significantly shorter TCRB CDR3s.

Their cognate antigens are unknown. Reverse transcription of all isolated RNA meant that expressed TCRB transcripts were sequenced. Data came from immunoSEQ multiplex PCR; TCRdb stores just in-frame clones and leaves some out. The data show about 280,000 clones, over 14% seen once. The sample consisted of naive CD4+ T cells from blood. The receptors shown here come from a man aged 18-30 years with type 1 diabetes.

This chain links TRBV9 with TRBJ1-5, with 9 bases lining up with TRBD1. Germline-derived CDR1 and CDR2 are SGDLS and YYNGEE. The J segment lost 9 bases and the V segment lost 10 bases, leaving 11 bases of the junction unmatched. This CDR3 has 13 residues. The CDR3 loop is CAQITGGPWPQHF. For the CDR3, the DNA is TGTGCCCAGATCACAGGGGGCCCCTGGCCCCAGCATTTT.

The chain links TRBV11-2 to TRBJ2-1; no firm D call. Trimming removed 10 bases at V and 4 bases at J, with 11 bases between. Germline lookup yields CDR1 SGHAT and CDR2 FQNNGV. The CDR3 extends over 12 amino acids. In nucleotides, the CDR3 is TGTGCCACCGCATCAGGATACAATGAGCAGTTCTTC. It codes for CATASGYNEQFF.

The chain combines TRBV10-3 with TRBJ2-7; 8 nucleotides agree with TRBD1. CDR3 length equals 13 residues. The germline CDR1 and CDR2 sequences are ENHRY and SYGVKD. Trimming at V came to 7 bases and at J to 7 bases, leaving 9 bases not matched to a gene. Here the CDR3 DNA reads TGTGCCATCAATGGACAGGGTACCAGAGAGCAGTACTTC. It is translated as CAINGQGTREQYF.

This clone was counted only a few times. The CDR3, as DNA: TGCAGCGTTATCATACTAGCGCGGTTCTGGGGCAATGAGCAGTTCTTC. Translated: CSVIILARFWGNEQFF. The rearrangement uses TRBV29-1 and TRBJ2-1; 7 bases map to TRBD2. Germline V gene data show CDR1 as SQVTM and CDR2 as ANQGSEA. V was pared by 5 bases and J by 6 bases, with 16 bases of the junction left unmatched. This CDR3 is 16 amino acids long.

The rearrangement joins TRBV28 to TRBJ2-7, with TRBD2 matching 13 bases. The V gene's germline CDR1 is MDHEN and CDR2 SYDVKM. The CDR3 totals 15 residues. Germline trimming cut 6 bases from V and 6 bases from J; bases unmatched to any gene: 8. CDR3 DNA: TGTGCCAGCAGACTGGGACTAGCGGGATTGGGCGAGCAGTACTTC. Residues: CASRLGLAGLGEQYF.

This clone turned up a few times. This chain uses TRBV30 with TRBJ2-3; 12 nucleotides align to TRBD2. V was clipped by 5 bases and J by 4 bases; unmatched bases: 4. Germline-derived CDR1 and CDR2 are GTSNPN and SVGIG (reference sequence). This CDR3 region has 14 residues. The CDR3 DNA follows: TGTGCCTGGGGACTAGCGGGGACCGCAGATACGCAGTATTTT. Its protein product is CAWGLAGTADTQYF.

The chain joins TRBV7-8 to TRBJ2-5; perhaps TRBD2 as D (7 bases). The CDR3 covers 16 residues. Trimming removed 3 bases from V and 2 bases from J, with 16 bases in between. Germline V gives CDR1 SGHVS, CDR2 FQNEAQ. The CDR3 coding sequence is TGTGCCAGCAGCTTTCCGCGGGGGCGGTTACAAGAGACCCAGTACTTC. Encoded protein: CASSFPRGRLQETQYF.

This clone has only one observation. The genes are TRBV2 and TRBJ2-7, with 7 bases that match TRBD1. Germline CDR1 is SNHLY and CDR2 is FYNNEI. The trim removed 5 bases at V and 4 bases at J, leaving 5 bases unmatched. The CDR3 has 13 amino acids. The CDR3 DNA reads as TGTGCCAGCAGTTGGACAGGCATTTACGAGCAGTACTTC. It encodes CASSWTGIYEQYF.

The rearrangement joins TRBV29-1 to TRBJ1-1; D uncertain. The length of the CDR3 is 13 residues. Deletions cut 3 bases from V and 0 bases from J, with 8 bases between. Germline loops: CDR1 SQVTM, CDR2 ANQGSEA. The CDR3, as DNA: TGCAGCGTTGATAAGCCACTGAACACTGAAGCTTTCTTT. Amino acids: CSVDKPLNTEAFF.

A few counts support this clone. This chain connects TRBV7-9 to TRBJ2-1, with 7 bases identical to TRBD1. The CDR3 is 17 amino acids. CDR1 is SEHNR and CDR2 is FQNEAQ in the germline V gene (reference sequence). V dropped 5 bases and J dropped 4; count of bases not matched to a gene: 14. The CDR3: CASSLKSTGVKYNEQFF. CDR3 sequence (DNA): TGTGCCAGCAGCCTCAAATCCACAGGGGTGAAGTACAATGAGCAGTTCTTC.

There are a few counts of this clone. In the same sample, other DNA sequences code for this CDR3. This chain joins TRBV18 and TRBJ2-7, with D possibly TRBD2 on 6 matching bases. Germline V gene sequence: CDR1 KGHSH, CDR2 LQKENI. This CDR3 region has 13 residues. V lost 2 bases and J lost 3, with 8 bases in between. CDR3 DNA sequence: TGTGCCAGCTCACCAGGGGGGAACTACGAGCAGTACTTC. This gives the protein CASSPGGNYEQYF.

This clone has a handful of counts. The chain carries TRBV6-5 and TRBJ2-7; D might be TRBD2 (6 bases). From germline, CDR1 is MNHEY and CDR2 SVGAGI. The V and J ends lost 0 bases and 3 bases respectively, with 6 bases between them. CDR3 size: 13 residues. The CDR3, as DNA: TGTGCCAGCAGTTACTCGCGGGGCTACGAGCAGTACTTC. Its translation: CASSYSRGYEQYF.

This chain links TRBV19 with TRBJ1-1; tentatively, D is TRBD1 (6 bases). The CDR3 runs 13 residues. Per germline, CDR1 LNHDA and CDR2 SQIVND (reference sequence). Trimming removed 9 bases from V and 5 bases from J, with 16 bases in between. The CDR3 spells CASRGQSRTEAFF. The CDR3 DNA reads as TGTGCCAGCAGAGGACAGAGTCGTACTGAAGCTTTCTTT.

The V call is TRBV5-1, the J call TRBJ2-2; perhaps TRBD1 as D (5 bases). Germline values: CDR1 SGHRS, CDR2 YFSETQ. This CDR3 is built from 13 residues. Trimming shortened V by 3 bases and J by 6 bases, and 9 bases separated the two germline ends. The CDR3 DNA sequence: TGCGCCAGCAGCTGGGGCCCCGCCGGGGAGCTGTTTTTT. It codes for CASSWGPAGELFF.

This clone was observed a handful of times. V is TRBV30 and J is TRBJ1-5; 11 bases fit TRBD1. This CDR3 is built from 14 residues. Trimming at V came to 3 bases and at J to 6 bases, leaving 4 bases not matched to a gene. In germline, CDR1 is GTSNPN, CDR2 SVGIG (reference sequence). This CDR3 is CAWRGTGGSQPQHF. The DNA of the CDR3 is TGTGCCTGGAGAGGGACAGGGGGAAGTCAGCCCCAGCATTTT.

This clone was picked up a small number of times. This sequence joins TRBV5-1 and TRBJ1-3, with unresolved D. CDR1 and CDR2 from the germline V gene are SGHRS and YFSETQ. V lost 5 bases and J 9 bases, leaving 15 bases between the germline ends. The CDR3 contains 13 residues. In DNA, the CDR3 is TGCGCCAGCAGTTCATTCACCGGGAGCACCATATATTTT. This gives the protein CASSSFTGSTIYF.

V usage is TRBV9 and J usage is TRBJ2-2; 8 positions agree with TRBD1. The CDR3 covers 14 residues. V shed 2 bases and J 6 bases; nucleotides not matched to a gene: 3. Germline V gene data show CDR1 as SGDLS and CDR2 as YYNGEE. CDR3 DNA sequence: TGTGCCAGCAGCGTCGACAGGGGCGCCGGGGAGCTGTTTTTT. Its translation is CASSVDRGAGELFF.

This chain joins TRBV23-1 and TRBJ1-1, with D perhaps TRBD1 (5 bases). TRBV23-1 is an ORF, with its function uncertain. This CDR3 contains 18 residues. V shed 1 base and J shed 11 bases, with 29 bases lying between them. Written as DNA, the CDR3 is TGCGCCAGCAGTCAATGGATAAAGGGCGGGGCAGGAAAAAGAGGGGCTTTCTTT. Residues: CASSQWIKGGAGKRGAFF.

The rearrangement links TRBV9 to TRBJ1-4; no reliable D call. The CDR3 has 15 amino acids. Deletions cut 2 bases from V and 0 bases from J, with 8 bases between. The germline CDR1 and CDR2 sequences are SGDLS and YYNGEE. Written as DNA, the CDR3 is TGTGCCAGCAGCGTCGGACTTGCAACTAATGAAAAACTGTTTTTT. Translating gives CASSVGLATNEKLFF.

This chain uses TRBV18 with TRBJ2-3; 9 bases align to TRBD2. The CDR3 extends over 14 amino acids. Germline CDR1 is KGHSH and CDR2 is LQKENI. With V trimmed by 6 bases and J by 1 base, 2 bases remained unmatched. CDR3 region: CASSRTSGTDTQYF. For the CDR3, the DNA is TGTGCCAGCTCCAGGACTAGCGGCACAGATACGCAGTATTTT.

In DNA, the CDR3 is TGTGCCAGCAGCCGTGGGACAGACCCCTACGAGCAGTACTTC. Protein sequence: CASSRGTDPYEQYF. The chain carries TRBV27 and TRBJ2-7; 7 nucleotides agree with TRBD1. The CDR3 covers 14 residues. The germline V gene has CDR1 MNHEY and CDR2 SMNVEV (reference sequence). V shed 6 bases, J shed 2 bases, and the junction held 7 bases outside the gene matches.